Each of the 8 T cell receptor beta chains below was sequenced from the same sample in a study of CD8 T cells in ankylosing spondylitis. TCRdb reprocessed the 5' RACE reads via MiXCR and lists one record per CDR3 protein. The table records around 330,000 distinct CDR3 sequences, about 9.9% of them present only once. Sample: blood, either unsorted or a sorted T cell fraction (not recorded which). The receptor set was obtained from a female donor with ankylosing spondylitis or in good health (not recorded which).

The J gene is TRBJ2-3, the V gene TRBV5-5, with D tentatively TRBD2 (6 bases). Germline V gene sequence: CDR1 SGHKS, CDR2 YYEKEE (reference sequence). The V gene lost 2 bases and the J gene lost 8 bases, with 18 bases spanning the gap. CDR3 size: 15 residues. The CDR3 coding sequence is TGTGCCAGCAGCTTTCCGGGGGTTATGTCCCTTACGCAGTATTTT. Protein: CASSFPGVMSLTQYF.

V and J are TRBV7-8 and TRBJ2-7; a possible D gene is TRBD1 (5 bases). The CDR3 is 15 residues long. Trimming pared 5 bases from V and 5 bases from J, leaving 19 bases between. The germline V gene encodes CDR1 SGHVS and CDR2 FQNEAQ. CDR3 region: CASSPWGRLGHEQYF. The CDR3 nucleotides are TGTGCCAGCAGCCCCTGGGGCAGACTCGGCCACGAGCAGTACTTC.

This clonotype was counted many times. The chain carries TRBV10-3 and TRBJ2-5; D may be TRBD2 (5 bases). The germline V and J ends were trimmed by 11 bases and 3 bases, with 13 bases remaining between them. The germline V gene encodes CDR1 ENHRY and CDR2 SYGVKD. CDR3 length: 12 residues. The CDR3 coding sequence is TGTGCCGTGCGCGGGCTAGAAGAGACCCAGTACTTC. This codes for CAVRGLEETQYF.

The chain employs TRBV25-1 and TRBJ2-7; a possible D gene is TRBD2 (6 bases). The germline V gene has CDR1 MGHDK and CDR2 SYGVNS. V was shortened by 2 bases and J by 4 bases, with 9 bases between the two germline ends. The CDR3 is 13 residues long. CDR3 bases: TGTGCCAGCAGTGAACAGGGACTTTACGAGCAGTACTTC. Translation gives CASSEQGLYEQYF.

DNA for the CDR3: TGTGCCAGCAGCTTAGACAGGGGTTGGGTGCCCCAGCATTTT. Its translation: CASSLDRGWVPQHF. J is TRBJ1-5 and V is TRBV7-8; 7 nucleotides align to TRBD1. J gave up 9 bases and V 1 base, and 6 bases lay outside the gene matches. Germline V gives CDR1 SGHVS, CDR2 FQNEAQ. The CDR3 spans 14 residues.

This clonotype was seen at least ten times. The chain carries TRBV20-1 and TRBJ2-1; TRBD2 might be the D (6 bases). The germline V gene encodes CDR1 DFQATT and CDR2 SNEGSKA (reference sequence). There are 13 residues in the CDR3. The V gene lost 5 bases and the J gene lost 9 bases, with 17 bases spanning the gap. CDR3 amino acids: CSAARNLGGEQFF. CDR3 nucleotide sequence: TGCAGTGCTGCCCGGAACCTGGGAGGTGAGCAGTTCTTC.

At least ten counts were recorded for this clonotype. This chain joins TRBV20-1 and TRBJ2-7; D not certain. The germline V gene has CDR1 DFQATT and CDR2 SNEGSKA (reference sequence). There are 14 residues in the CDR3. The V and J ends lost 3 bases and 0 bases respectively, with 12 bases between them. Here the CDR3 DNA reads TGCAGTGCTAGCTGGGCGCGGTACTCCTACGAGCAGTACTTC. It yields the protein CSASWARYSYEQYF.

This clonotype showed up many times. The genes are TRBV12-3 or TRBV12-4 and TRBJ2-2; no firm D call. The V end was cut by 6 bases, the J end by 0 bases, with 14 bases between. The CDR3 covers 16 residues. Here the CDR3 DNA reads TGTGCCAGCAGCCCCCTAGGGCCTGCGAACACCGGGGAGCTGTTTTTT. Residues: CASSPLGPANTGELFF.